This T cell receptor beta chain comes out of a study of CD8 T cells in ankylosing spondylitis. The study, taken as a whole, reports: Roughly eight highly homologous variants made up a TCR beta motif that seemed to typify ankylosing spondylitis blood. Peripheral blood samples showed relatively rare disease-linked clones, and these clones were CD8+. Past studies reported some motif variants in reactive arthritis synovial fluid and blood. Matched ankylosing spondylitis synovial fluid reportedly showed significant enrichment of disease-linked clones.

Using its own MiXCR run on the 5' RACE reads, TCRdb lists one record per CDR3 protein. The data show about 220,000 distinct CDR3 sequences, about a sixth seen once. Germline CDR1 reads MDHEN; CDR2 reads SYDVKM. The CDR3 consists of 15 residues. Trimming took off 2 bases at V and 0 bases at J, with 8 bases between the two ends. This clonotype was detected ten times or more. Its antigen is unknown. The clonotype originates from a male donor with ankylosing spondylitis. Sample: blood, either unsorted or a sorted T cell fraction (not recorded which). The chain carries TRBV28 and TRBJ2-1; D possibly corresponds to TRBD2 (6 bases). The CDR3, as DNA: TGTGCCAGCAGTTTAGTCGGGAGCTCCTACAATGAGCAGTTCTTC. Encoded protein: CASSLVGSSYNEQFF.